Following are 21 T cell receptor beta chains from one sample sequenced in a study of shared clonotypes between healthy human individuals. Using immunoSEQ multiplex PCR, the repertoire was profiled, and TCRdb retains in-frame clones only, with some absent. The sample holds about 2.2 million clones, 80% to 95% seen once. Naivety among CD8 cells was defined by CD45RO negativity and positive CCR7 selection, thereby excluding terminally differentiated effector memory CD45RA+ cells. The sample taken for sequencing was naive CD8+ T cells from PBMCs. The source of these receptors is a man aged 18 to 30 in good health. Some clones in this sample may be carry-over from other donors' samples.

This clone has only one observation. The chain uses TRBV27 and TRBJ2-5, with a weak D call TRBD1 (7 bases). The germline V gene has CDR1 MNHEY and CDR2 SMNVEV (reference sequence). The CDR3 totals 16 residues. Trimming took off 5 bases at V and 5 bases at J, with 21 bases between the two ends. DNA for the CDR3: TGTGCCAGCAGTCCCTTAGCGGAGGGGGCAGAGGAGACCCAGTACTTC. This translates into CASSPLAEGAEETQYF.

This chain connects TRBV28 to TRBJ2-1; D is uncertain. In germline, CDR1 is MDHEN, CDR2 SYDVKM. Trimming removed 3 bases at V and 1 base at J, with 10 bases between. This CDR3 has 15 residues. The CDR3 is CASSFRAGSYNEQFF. CDR3 coding DNA: TGTGCCAGCAGTTTTCGGGCAGGTTCCTACAATGAGCAGTTCTTC.

CDR3 protein: CASSQGAGTFDGYTF. Here the CDR3 DNA reads TGCGCCAGCAGCCAAGGGGCCGGGACCTTCGATGGCTACACCTTC. V gene TRBV4-1 combines with J gene TRBJ1-2; maybe TRBD1 (5 bases). The germline V gene encodes CDR1 MGHRA and CDR2 YSYEKL. Trimming pared 1 base from V and 6 bases from J, leaving 15 bases between. This CDR3 comprises 15 residues.

The rearrangement uses TRBV13 and TRBJ1-2; 7 bases agree with TRBD1. CDR1 and CDR2 (germline): PRHDT, FYEKMQ (reference sequence). The trim removed 2 bases at V and 4 bases at J, leaving 7 bases unmatched. The CDR3 runs 15 residues. The CDR3 loop reads CASSLRDSPSYGYTF. CDR3 nucleotide sequence: TGTGCCAGCAGCTTAAGGGACAGCCCTTCCTATGGCTACACCTTC.

This chain connects TRBV25-1 to TRBJ2-6; D not resolved. CDR1 and CDR2 from the germline V gene are MGHDK and SYGVNS. The CDR3 covers 17 residues. The V gene lost 4 bases and the J gene lost 1 base, with 14 bases spanning the gap. Here the CDR3 reads CASSGRAPLSGANVLTF. The CDR3 nucleotides are TGTGCCAGCAGTGGAAGGGCACCTCTATCTGGGGCCAACGTCCTGACTTTC.

This chain uses TRBV5-1 with TRBJ1-2, with D perhaps matching TRBD1 (6 bases). This CDR3 contains 17 residues. Trimming cost V 4 bases and J 7 bases, with 26 bases left between them. Per germline, CDR1 SGHRS and CDR2 YFSETQ. CDR3 in amino acids: CASSLHDRSGRPVGYTF. The CDR3 DNA is TGCGCCAGCAGCCTACATGACAGGTCGGGACGGCCCGTTGGCTACACCTTC. Drawing the rest from reference TRBV5-1 and TRBJ1-2, the complete variable domain is KAGVTQTPRYLIKTRGQQVTLSCSPISGHRSVSWYQQTPGQGLQFLFEYFSETQRNKGNFPGRFSGRQFSNSRSEMNVSTLELGDSALYLCASSLHDRSGRPVGYTFGSGTRLTVV.

This clone was recorded only once. This chain connects TRBV11-2 to TRBJ2-7, with no clear D. V was trimmed by 2 bases and J by 2 bases, leaving 13 bases between them. The CDR3 consists of 15 residues. Germline V CDR1 and CDR2: SGHAT, FQNNGV. In DNA form, the CDR3 reads TGTGCCAGCAGCTTAACTCTACAACTAACCTACGAGCAGTACTTC. Residues: CASSLTLQLTYEQYF.

J is TRBJ2-1 and V is TRBV4-2, with D unclear. The CDR3 consists of 14 residues. Germline V gives CDR1 LGHNA, CDR2 YNFKEQ. Trimming took 8 bases from V and 0 from J, leaving 11 bases between them. The CDR3 DNA reads as TGTGCCAGCGCTCGGCTTAGCTCCTACAATGAGCAGTTCTTC. It is translated as CASARLSSYNEQFF.

The chain combines TRBV10-3 with TRBJ2-7, with TRBD1 matching over 10 bases. V dropped 0 bases and J dropped 5; count of bases not matched to a gene: 7. CDR1 ENHRY and CDR2 SYGVKD come from the germline V gene. CDR3 length: 16 residues. The CDR3 loop is CAISESPGQGRNEQYF. The CDR3 DNA reads TGTGCCATCAGTGAGTCACCGGGACAGGGGAGAAACGAGCAGTACTTC.

This chain links TRBV6-1 with TRBJ1-1; 7 positions match TRBD1. V lost 8 bases to trimming and J lost 3 bases; unmatched junction nucleotides: 9. Germline V gene data show CDR1 as MNHNS and CDR2 as SASEGT. The CDR3 contains 14 residues. The CDR3 nucleotides read TGTGCCAGCCGGTCGCCAGGGGGTGACACTGAAGCTTTCTTT. The encoded protein is CASRSPGGDTEAFF.

The CDR3 region has the DNA TGTGCCAGCAGCGAGGGAGGGCAGCCCCAGCATTTT. Protein product: CASSEGGQPQHF. This chain links TRBV5-4 with TRBJ1-5; D is undetermined. V dropped 4 bases and J dropped 7 bases, with 9 bases sitting between them. CDR1 and CDR2 (germline): SGHNT, YYREEE (reference sequence). CDR3 size: 12 residues. The full variable domain, completed using reference TRBV5-4 and TRBJ1-5, is ETGVTQSPTHLIKTRGQQVTLRCSSQSGHNTVSWYQQALGQGPQFIFQYYREEENGRGNFPPRFSGLQFPNYSSELNVNALELDDSALYLCASSEGGQPQHFGDGTRLSIL.

V usage is TRBV28 and J usage is TRBJ2-2; maybe TRBD2 (7 bases). CDR1 is MDHEN, CDR2 SYDVKM, per germline. CDR3 size: 17 residues. Trimming stripped 5 bases from V and 5 bases from J, with 21 bases between. CDR3 amino acids: CASSAYLTSRGTGELFF. CDR3 nucleotides: TGTGCCAGCAGTGCGTACTTGACTAGCAGGGGAACCGGGGAGCTGTTTTTT.

This clone showed up just once. The V gene is TRBV5-8, the J gene TRBJ2-7; possibly TRBD2 for D (7 bases). This CDR3 is built from 15 residues. Per germline, CDR1 SGHTS and CDR2 YDEGEE. V lost 1 base, J lost 3 bases, and 14 bases lay in between. CDR3 in amino acids: CASSLRGGESYEQYF. CDR3 DNA: TGTGCCAGCAGCTTGAGGGGGGGAGAGAGCTACGAGCAGTACTTC. Variable domain in full (rest from reference TRBV5-8 and TRBJ2-7): EAGVTQSPTHLIKTRGQQATLRCSPISGHTSVYWYQQALGLGLQFLLWYDEGEERNRGNFPPRFSGRQFPNYSSELNVNALELEDSALYLCASSLRGGESYEQYFGPGTRLTVT.

V usage is TRBV7-7 and J usage is TRBJ2-5, with D perhaps given as TRBD1 or TRBD2 (5 bases each). V lost 4 bases and J lost 5, with 11 bases in between. CDR1 is SSHAT, CDR2 FNYEAQ, per germline (reference sequence). The CDR3 length is 13 residues. CDR3: CASSSGSRETQYF. The CDR3 DNA sequence: TGTGCCAGCAGCTCAGGGAGTAGGGAGACCCAGTACTTC.

The gene calls are TRBV9 and TRBJ2-3; tentatively, D is TRBD1 (6 bases). The CDR3 sequence is 14 residues long. CDR1 and CDR2 from the germline V gene are SGDLS and YYNGEE. Trimming removed 6 bases from V and 2 bases from J, with 13 bases in between. Written as DNA, the CDR3 is TGTGCCAGCACCCCGGACAGAAACACAGATACGCAGTATTTT. Translated: CASTPDRNTDTQYF. Supplemented by reference TRBV9 and TRBJ2-3, the full variable domain reads DSGVTQTPKHLITATGQRVTLRCSPRSGDLSVYWYQQSLDQGLQFLIQYYNGEERAKGNILERFSAQQFPDLHSELNLSSLELGDSALYFCASTPDRNTDTQYFGPGTRLTVL.

A single count supports this clone. The rearrangement uses TRBV10-3 and TRBJ2-7; no clear D. CDR1 is ENHRY and CDR2 is SYGVKD in the germline V gene. Trimming cost V 6 bases and J 0 bases, with 9 bases left between them. The CDR3 length is 13 residues. Here the CDR3 reads CAIRQLLSYEQYF. For the CDR3, the DNA is TGTGCCATCAGACAACTTCTCTCCTACGAGCAGTACTTC.

The DNA for the CDR3 is TGTGCCAGCAGTTTAAAGCACTATACGCATACGTTTTTT. Translation gives CASSLKHYTHTFF. The chain joins TRBV27 to TRBJ2-2; D remains ambiguous. Trimming took off 2 bases at V and 16 bases at J, with 17 bases between the two ends. This CDR3 region has 13 residues. The germline V gene has CDR1 MNHEY and CDR2 SMNVEV (reference sequence).

The gene calls are TRBV4-1 and TRBJ2-4; the D is unclear. V gave up 4 bases and J gave up 10 bases, with 17 bases separating them. There are 14 residues in the CDR3. In germline, CDR1 is MGHRA, CDR2 YSYEKL. Written as DNA, the CDR3 is TGCGCCAGCAGCCCCCCCGCAGCCGGGCCAATTCAGTACTTC. It encodes CASSPPAAGPIQYF.

The V call is TRBV6-6, the J call TRBJ1-2; weak D call: TRBD1 (6 bases). The CDR3 length is 14 residues. With 0 bases removed from V and 1 base from J, the gap between germline ends came to 6 bases. Germline CDR1 and CDR2: MNHNY and SVGAGI (reference sequence). CDR3 nucleotide sequence: TGTGCCAGCAGTTACTCCAGGGGTAACTATGGCTACACCTTC. Its translation: CASSYSRGNYGYTF.

V and J are TRBV27 and TRBJ2-7; D gene unclear. V lost 6 bases to trimming and J lost 0 bases, with 9 bases between them. Germline CDR1 and CDR2: MNHEY and SMNVEV (reference sequence). This CDR3 has 13 amino acids. CDR3 sequence: CASRGISSYEQYF. DNA for the CDR3: TGTGCCAGCAGAGGTATAAGCTCCTACGAGCAGTACTTC.

The rearrangement uses TRBV28 and TRBJ2-5, with D perhaps TRBD2 (6 bases). This CDR3 has 14 residues. CDR1 and CDR2 (germline): MDHEN, SYDVKM. The germline V and J ends were trimmed by 4 bases and 8 bases, with 17 bases remaining between them. CDR3 region: CASSSETSWRTQYF. The CDR3 coding sequence is TGTGCCAGCAGTTCCGAGACTAGTTGGAGAACCCAGTACTTC.